This passage covers 25 T cell receptor beta chains from one sample sequenced in a study of blood T cells in healthy people across ages. Through a sample-barcoded 5' primer and a J-beta primer mix, a second PCR was run for roughly 7 to 11 cycles. MiXCR, applied by TCRdb to the 5' RACE reads, yields one record per CDR3 protein. The profile shows 800,000 to 900,000 distinct CDR3 sequences, under 80% of them singletons. Sequencing was done on a sample of blood. The receptors here all came from a man aged 30-40 years in good health.

CDR3 sequence: CASSPRGPGANVLTF. The DNA of the CDR3 is TGTGCCAGCAGTCCCAGGGGGCCTGGGGCCAACGTCCTGACTTTC. The chain couples TRBV14 to TRBJ2-6; 8 nucleotides agree with TRBD1. Germline values: CDR1 SGHDN, CDR2 FVKESK. The CDR3 has 15 residues. Trimming at V came to 6 bases and at J to 2 bases, leaving 3 bases not matched to a gene.

Only one count was recorded for this clonotype. This chain connects TRBV6-2 or TRBV6-3 to TRBJ1-2; 7 bases map to TRBD1. J gave up 9 bases and V 11 bases, and 9 bases lay outside the gene matches. This CDR3 contains 11 residues. Germline CDR1 and CDR2: MNHEY and SVGEGT. The CDR3 region is CAAQGLVRYTF. DNA for the CDR3: TGTGCCGCACAGGGGTTGGTTCGCTACACCTTC.

The V call is TRBV11-1, the J call TRBJ2-5; D unresolved. The CDR3 extends over 13 amino acids. Trimming stripped 3 bases from V and 1 base from J, with 6 bases between. The germline V gene has CDR1 SGHAT and CDR2 FQDESV (reference sequence). The CDR3 region is CASSFQFQETQYF. CDR3 in DNA: TGTGCCAGCAGCTTCCAATTCCAAGAGACCCAGTACTTC.

This clonotype was detected once. The chain links TRBV4-3 to TRBJ2-1; 7 bases align to TRBD1. The trim removed 2 bases at V and 8 bases at J, leaving 6 bases unmatched. The length of the CDR3 is 14 residues. Looked up from germline, CDR1 is LGHNA and CDR2 is YSLEER. The CDR3 nucleotides read TGCGCCAGCAGCCAAATAAGGGGGCAGGATGAGCAGTTCTTC. Translation: CASSQIRGQDEQFF.

This clonotype came up once. The CDR3 reads CASGSGSDAYSGANVLTF. The CDR3 nucleotides are TGTGCTAGTGGTTCCGGCTCGGACGCCTACTCTGGGGCCAACGTCCTGACTTTC. This chain connects TRBV12-5 to TRBJ2-6; D uncertain. This CDR3 spans 18 amino acids. The V gene lost 4 bases and the J gene lost 0 bases, with 16 bases spanning the gap. The germline gives CDR1 LGHNT, CDR2 FRNRAP.

The chain joins TRBV7-3 to TRBJ1-1; no reliable D call. The V end lost 5 bases, the J end lost 0 bases, and 16 bases lay between the germline ends. Germline V gives CDR1 SGHTA, CDR2 FQGTGA. The CDR3 runs 16 residues. CDR3: CASSQSSGALNTEAFF. CDR3 nucleotide sequence: TGTGCCAGCAGCCAATCCTCCGGAGCGCTGAACACTGAAGCTTTCTTT.

V is TRBV7-9 and J is TRBJ2-3, with D tentatively TRBD1 or TRBD2 (5 bases each). The V gene lost 4 bases and the J gene lost 2 bases, with 13 bases spanning the gap. The CDR3 contains 15 residues. Germline CDR1 reads SEHNR; CDR2 reads FQNEAQ (reference sequence). The CDR3 here is CASSYSGRDTDTQYF. The CDR3 bases are TGTGCCAGCAGCTATTCGGGGCGAGACACAGATACGCAGTATTTT.

V and J are TRBV6-2 or TRBV6-3 and TRBJ2-3; D possibly matches TRBD1 or TRBD2 (5 bases each). The germline gives CDR1 MNHEY, CDR2 SVGEGT. V gave up 8 bases and J gave up 6 bases, with 9 bases separating them. This CDR3 is built from 11 residues. In DNA, the CDR3 is TGTGCCAGCTCCCGGGACGATACGCAGTATTTT. The encoded protein is CASSRDDTQYF.

This clonotype was counted at least ten times. CDR3: CSARMEETQYF. CDR3 sequence (DNA): TGCAGTGCTAGGATGGAAGAGACCCAGTACTTC. V gene TRBV20-1 combines with J gene TRBJ2-5, with D uncertain. The V end was cut by 3 bases, the J end by 3 bases, with 5 bases between. CDR3 size: 11 residues. The germline V gene encodes CDR1 DFQATT and CDR2 SNEGSKA (reference sequence).

This clonotype was counted ten times or more. V gene TRBV30 combines with J gene TRBJ2-7; no definite D call. The CDR3 runs to 11 residues. The germline gives CDR1 GTSNPN, CDR2 SVGIG (reference sequence). V was clipped by 0 bases and J by 5 bases, with 5 bases between them. CDR3 coding DNA: TGTGCCTGGAGTGTAATGGACGAGCAGTACTTC. Encoded protein: CAWSVMDEQYF.

This clonotype showed up just a few times. The chain links TRBV6-6 to TRBJ1-3, with unresolved D. V dropped 6 bases and J dropped 0 bases, with 6 bases sitting between them. The CDR3 has 13 amino acids. Germline CDR1 and CDR2: MNHNY and SVGAGI (reference sequence). CDR3 region: CASRSDSGNTIYF. CDR3 DNA: TGTGCCAGCAGATCAGACTCTGGAAACACCATATATTTT.

The rearrangement uses TRBV29-1 and TRBJ2-1; TRBD1 matches 7 bases. The trim removed 5 bases at V and 3 bases at J, leaving 7 bases unmatched. This CDR3 spans 14 amino acids. Germline loops: CDR1 SQVTM, CDR2 ANQGSEA. The CDR3 DNA sequence: TGCAGCGTTTCGAGACAGGGTGGCTACAATGAGCAGTTCTTC. Residues: CSVSRQGGYNEQFF.

This chain joins TRBV20-1 and TRBJ2-3; D remains unclear. The germline V gene encodes CDR1 DFQATT and CDR2 SNEGSKA (reference sequence). This CDR3 has 13 residues. V gave up 8 bases and J gave up 0 bases, with 12 bases separating them. The CDR3 sequence is CSTPPTSTDTQYF. CDR3 nucleotides: TGCAGTACCCCCCCGACTAGCACAGATACGCAGTATTTT.

This chain uses TRBV27 with TRBJ2-4, with TRBD2 as a possible D gene (5 bases). TRBJ2-7 matches the DNA end more closely, so the J call is doubtful. This CDR3 is built from 16 residues. Per the germline V gene, CDR1 is MNHEY and CDR2 is SMNVEV (reference sequence). CDR3 nucleotides: TGTGCCAGCAGTCCTCGCACGGGGTATGGCTCCTACGAGCAGTACTTC. This gives the protein CASSPRTGYGSYEQYF.

The chain recombines TRBV25-1 with TRBJ2-1; D might be TRBD1 or TRBD2, each matching 5 bases. V lost 2 bases, J lost 8 bases, and 19 bases lay in between. Germline CDR1 MGHDK, CDR2 SYGVNS. CDR3 length: 16 residues. CDR3 DNA: TGTGCCAGCAGTGAACAGGGACCAGCTTGGCCCGATGAGCAGTTCTTC. Its protein is CASSEQGPAWPDEQFF.

CDR3 loop: CSVEDQVYEQYF. For the CDR3, the DNA is TGCAGCGTTGAAGATCAGGTCTACGAGCAGTACTTC. The V call is TRBV29-1, the J call TRBJ2-7, with D uncertain. The CDR3 has 12 residues. Trimming took 0 bases from V and 3 from J, leaving 6 bases between them. Per germline, CDR1 SQVTM and CDR2 ANQGSEA.

V usage is TRBV6-5 and J usage is TRBJ2-1; a weak D match, TRBD2 (5 bases). This CDR3 has 14 residues. V was trimmed by 6 bases and J by 5 bases, leaving 14 bases between them. Germline assignment: CDR1 MNHEY and CDR2 SVGAGI. The CDR3 sequence: CASRPGLPHNEQFF. CDR3 bases: TGTGCCAGCAGACCCGGACTGCCACACAATGAGCAGTTCTTC.

This clonotype came up a few times. The chain uses TRBV7-2 and TRBJ2-7; TRBD1 might be the D (5 bases). The CDR3 is made up of 12 amino acids. V dropped 5 bases and J dropped 3 bases, with 8 bases sitting between them. The germline gives CDR1 SGHTA, CDR2 FQGNSA. In nucleotides, the CDR3 is TGTGCCAGCAGCCCGACAGACTACGAGCAGTACTTC. Translated: CASSPTDYEQYF. Looking up the rest from reference TRBV7-2 and TRBJ2-7 gives the full variable domain: GAGVSQSPSNKVTEKGKDVELRCDPISGHTALYWYRQSLGQGLEFLIYFQGNSAPDKSGLPSDRFSAERTGGSVSTLTIQRTQQEDSAVYLCASSPTDYEQYFGPGTRLTVT.

The rearrangement links TRBV9 to TRBJ2-3; D tentatively fits TRBD1 or TRBD2 (6 bases each). CDR1 SGDLS and CDR2 YYNGEE come from the germline V gene. This CDR3 contains 16 residues. Trimming took off 4 bases at V and 0 bases at J, with 15 bases between the two ends. CDR3 amino acids: CASSSLRGLSTDTQYF. CDR3 sequence (DNA): TGTGCCAGCAGCTCCCTTCGGGGGCTCAGCACAGATACGCAGTATTTT. The complete variable domain, with remaining parts taken from reference TRBV9 and TRBJ2-3, reads DSGVTQTPKHLITATGQRVTLRCSPRSGDLSVYWYQQSLDQGLQFLIQYYNGEERAKGNILERFSAQQFPDLHSELNLSSLELGDSALYFCASSSLRGLSTDTQYFGPGTRLTVL.

This clonotype has just a few counts. The chain carries TRBV4-2 and TRBJ2-3; a possible D gene is TRBD1 (5 bases). This CDR3 has 14 residues. Trimming stripped 0 bases from V and 4 bases from J, with 8 bases between. Germline CDR1 reads LGHNA; CDR2 reads YNFKEQ. The CDR3 region has the DNA TGTGCCAGCAGCCAAGACAGGGCTGCAGATACGCAGTATTTT. This gives the protein CASSQDRAADTQYF.

The CDR3 loop reads CASSLAPGDQPQHF. The CDR3 coding sequence is TGTGCCAGCAGTTTAGCGCCAGGGGACCAGCCCCAGCATTTT. The rearrangement uses TRBV12-3 or TRBV12-4 and TRBJ1-5; possibly TRBD1 for D (6 bases). The CDR3 runs to 14 residues. Trimming took 0 bases from V and 7 from J, leaving 10 bases between them.

This clonotype was seen more than once but under ten times. V is TRBV27 and J is TRBJ1-2, with D unclear. V was clipped by 4 bases and J by 2 bases, with 8 bases between them. The CDR3 totals 13 residues. Germline V gene sequence: CDR1 MNHEY, CDR2 SMNVEV (reference sequence). CDR3: CASSSDLNYGYTF. The CDR3 coding sequence is TGTGCCAGCAGTTCGGACTTAAACTATGGCTACACCTTC.

Of note for this clonotype: Possible read error: a much larger clone is one base away. The chain is built from TRBV7-2 and TRBJ2-5; D not certain. The last part of the DNA fits TRBJ2-7 better; the J call may be wrong. The CDR3 is made up of 15 amino acids. CDR1 and CDR2 (germline): SGHTA, FQGNSA. In DNA, the CDR3 is TGTGCCAGCAACCCGAGACCAGCTGAAACCTACGAGCAGTACTTC. This gives the protein CASNPRPAETYEQYF.

The J gene is TRBJ2-7, the V gene TRBV29-1; D is possibly TRBD1 (5 bases). V was trimmed by 4 bases and J by 2 bases, leaving 6 bases between them. CDR3 length: 11 amino acids. The germline V gene has CDR1 SQVTM and CDR2 ANQGSEA. The CDR3 sequence: CSVVGAYEQYF. The DNA of the CDR3 is TGCAGCGTTGTAGGGGCCTACGAGCAGTACTTC.

This clonotype was counted a few times. The chain couples TRBV6-1 to TRBJ2-7; 7 nucleotides line up with TRBD1. J gave up 3 bases and V 0 bases, and 5 bases lay outside the gene matches. Per germline, CDR1 MNHNS and CDR2 SASEGT. The CDR3 has 15 residues. CDR3 protein: CASSEARQGIYEQYF. The DNA for the CDR3 is TGTGCCAGCAGTGAAGCGAGACAGGGCATCTACGAGCAGTACTTC.